This T cell receptor beta chain was found in a study of post-analysis software for immune sequencing data. Looking at the study overall: The disease courses spanned relapsing-remitting, secondary progressive and progressive-relapsing forms of multiple sclerosis.

Overall study results and limits: Normalized Chao1 diversity was significantly lower in multiple sclerosis patients than in controls. Five or six TRBV segments were more frequent in patients than controls; TRBV5-6, TRBV5-1 and TRBV20-1 belonged to this group.

This clonotype was seen a handful of times. The antigen is not known. Every TCR beta cDNA library bore unique molecular identifiers. T cells numbering roughly 0.9 to 10 million yielded cDNA molecules that totaled some 500,000. TCRdb re-derived calls from the PCR reads in MiXCR, one entry per CDR3 protein. The table includes about 540,000 distinct CDR3 sequences, approximately 31% detected once. Germline-derived CDR1 and CDR2 are MNHEY and SVGEGT. CDR3 size: 17 residues. Trimming removed 5 bases at V and 0 bases at J, with 20 bases between. The sequenced sample was blood. The clonotype was recovered from a girl aged 2-17 years with multiple sclerosis. J is TRBJ2-7 and V is TRBV6-2 or TRBV6-3, with D uncertain. CDR3 residues: CASSTAAHFTSSYEQYF. CDR3 sequence (DNA): TGTGCCAGCAGTACCGCGGCGCATTTTACCAGCTCCTACGAGCAGTACTTC.